The 22 T cell receptor beta chains given below trace back to one sample, sequenced in a study of technical replicates of blood from a handful of donors. TCRdb's table, derived via immunoSEQ multiplex PCR, lists solely in-frame clones and lacks some. The sample consists of some 60,000 clones, 87% of them appearing once. Input material: PBMCs. Receptors originate from a human donor in good health. Some clones in this sample may be carry-over from other donors' samples.

V and J are TRBV5-5 and TRBJ2-7; 10 bases align to TRBD2. The CDR3 extends over 16 amino acids. J gave up 0 bases and V 4 bases, and 7 bases lay outside the gene matches. CDR1 and CDR2 (germline): SGHKS, YYEKEE (reference sequence). CDR3 in DNA: TGTGCCAGCAGCCCCCCAACTAGCGGGGTCTCCTACGAGCAGTACTTC. This sequence encodes CASSPPTSGVSYEQYF.

The chain uses TRBV5-6 and TRBJ2-5, with 10 positions matching TRBD1. This CDR3 spans 16 amino acids. V gave up 0 bases and J gave up 5 bases; unmatched junction bases: 7. Germline V gene data show CDR1 as SGHDT and CDR2 as YYEEEE. The CDR3 sequence: CASSLAGTGAEETQYF. CDR3 nucleotide sequence: TGTGCCAGCAGCTTGGCCGGGACAGGGGCTGAGGAGACCCAGTACTTC. The full variable domain, its missing parts supplied by reference TRBV5-6 and TRBJ2-5, is DAGVTQSPTHLIKTRGQQVTLRCSPKSGHDTVSWYQQALGQGPQFIFQYYEEEERQRGNFPDRFSGHQFPNYSSELNVNALLLGDSALYLCASSLAGTGAEETQYFGPGTRLLVL.

This clone was picked up a small number of times. The chain has TRBV2 and TRBJ1-1; tentatively, D is TRBD1 (6 bases). The V gene's germline CDR1 is SNHLY and CDR2 FYNNEI. The CDR3 totals 13 residues. V dropped 8 bases and J dropped 1 base, with 11 bases sitting between them. This CDR3 reads CASSLQGNTEAFF. The CDR3, as DNA: TGTGCCAGCTCATTACAGGGGAACACTGAAGCTTTCTTT.

V gene TRBV5-1 combines with J gene TRBJ1-5, with 7 bases identical to TRBD1. Losses at the gene ends were 4 bases for V and 6 bases for J; bases not matched to a gene: 7. This CDR3 is built from 14 residues. From germline, CDR1 is SGHRS and CDR2 YFSETQ. CDR3 region: CASSTGTEGQPQHF. The CDR3 coding sequence is TGCGCCAGCAGCACAGGGACAGAGGGTCAGCCCCAGCATTTT.

The V call is TRBV6-1, the J call TRBJ1-2; TRBD1 is a possible D gene (5 bases). The germline V gene encodes CDR1 MNHNS and CDR2 SASEGT. Trimming pared 4 bases from V and 8 bases from J, leaving 17 bases between. CDR3 length: 14 residues. CDR3 DNA sequence: TGTGCCAGCAGTGGGGGGGACGCAAGTGACGGCTACACCTTC. Encoded protein: CASSGGDASDGYTF.

The chain couples TRBV10-3 to TRBJ2-7, with D perhaps TRBD2 (6 bases). Trimming pared 9 bases from V and 7 bases from J, leaving 22 bases between. Germline V gene data show CDR1 as ENHRY and CDR2 as SYGVKD. The CDR3 runs 14 residues. The CDR3 protein is CAISKMVESGEQYF. The CDR3 bases are TGTGCCATAAGTAAAATGGTCGAAAGCGGGGAGCAGTACTTC.

This clone was recorded a few times. The chain couples TRBV19 to TRBJ1-5; TRBD1 matches at 7 bases. With 5 bases clipped from V and 2 bases from J, the junction kept 3 bases outside the gene matches. The CDR3 is 14 residues long. CDR1 and CDR2 (germline): LNHDA, SQIVND (reference sequence). The CDR3 sequence: CASSPTGGNQPQHF. The CDR3 region has the DNA TGTGCCAGTAGTCCAACAGGGGGCAATCAGCCCCAGCATTTT.

V and J are TRBV7-9 and TRBJ2-1, with a weak D call TRBD1 (6 bases). Trimming took off 0 bases at V and 7 bases at J, with 16 bases between the two ends. This CDR3 is built from 16 residues. CDR1 and CDR2 from the germline V gene are SEHNR and FQNEAQ (reference sequence). The CDR3 loop is CASSLASGVPFNEQFF. The CDR3 nucleotides are TGTGCCAGCAGCTTAGCTTCAGGGGTTCCGTTTAATGAGCAGTTCTTC. Combining the CDR3 with reference TRBV7-9 and TRBJ2-1 gives the whole variable domain DTGVSQNPRHKITKRGQNVTFRCDPISEHNRLYWYRQTLGQGPEFLTYFQNEAQLEKSRLLSDRFSAERPKGSFSTLEIQRTEQGDSAMYLCASSLASGVPFNEQFFGPGTRLTVL.

CDR3 residues: CASSAASGAPDTQYF. The CDR3 nucleotides read TGTGCCAGCAGCGCCGCTAGCGGGGCCCCGGATACGCAGTATTTT. This sequence joins TRBV5-4 and TRBJ2-3, with 9 bases lining up with TRBD2. The germline gives CDR1 SGHNT, CDR2 YYREEE (reference sequence). With V trimmed by 4 bases and J by 6 bases, 9 bases remained unmatched. The CDR3 covers 15 residues.

The V call is TRBV18, the J call TRBJ1-2; 10 positions match TRBD1. The CDR3 is made up of 15 amino acids. Germline V gives CDR1 KGHSH, CDR2 LQKENI. J was trimmed by 10 bases and V by 1 base; bases with no gene match: 9. CDR3 protein: CASSPQSPRQGAYTF. In DNA form, the CDR3 reads TGTGCCAGCTCACCACAAAGTCCCCGACAGGGGGCCTACACCTTC.

CDR3 loop: CASSQDEDLNTEAFF. DNA of the CDR3: TGCGCCAGCAGCCAAGATGAGGATTTGAACACTGAAGCTTTCTTT. This chain links TRBV4-1 with TRBJ1-1; D remains unclear. Between the trimmed V and J ends, which lost 0 bases and 0 bases, there was a span of 8 bases. The CDR3 totals 15 residues. Germline CDR1 MGHRA, CDR2 YSYEKL.

The chain is built from TRBV2 and TRBJ1-2; D is ambiguous. V was clipped by 4 bases and J by 4 bases, with 7 bases between them. The CDR3 has 12 amino acids. Germline V gives CDR1 SNHLY, CDR2 FYNNEI. The CDR3 here is CASSVSSYGYTF. For the CDR3, the DNA is TGTGCCAGCAGTGTCTCCTCCTATGGCTACACCTTC.

The chain couples TRBV4-2 to TRBJ2-3; tentatively, D is TRBD2 (5 bases). Germline CDR1 is LGHNA and CDR2 is YNFKEQ. CDR3 length: 14 residues. V gave up 1 base and J gave up 2 bases, with 7 bases separating them. The CDR3 sequence is CASSQAADTDTQYF. The CDR3 DNA sequence: TGTGCCAGCAGCCAAGCAGCGGACACAGATACGCAGTATTTT.

The chain joins TRBV5-1 to TRBJ2-2, with 7 bases fitting TRBD2. This CDR3 comprises 14 residues. V was clipped by 2 bases and J by 7 bases; unmatched bases: 5. Germline CDR1 SGHRS, CDR2 YFSETQ. In nucleotides, the CDR3 is TGCGCCAGCAGCTTACTAGCGCGGGACGGGGAGCTGTTTTTT. This encodes CASSLLARDGELFF.

CDR3 residues: CSARGLETQYF. The CDR3 nucleotides are TGCAGTGCTAGAGGGCTCGAGACCCAGTACTTC. The gene calls are TRBV20-1 and TRBJ2-5; D is unclear. Per the germline V gene, CDR1 is DFQATT and CDR2 is SNEGSKA (reference sequence). CDR3 length equals 11 residues. V gave up 1 base and J gave up 5 bases, with 5 bases separating them.

This rearrangement joins TRBV9 to TRBJ2-3, with 8 bases fitting TRBD2. J lost 0 bases, V lost 0 bases, and 0 bases had no gene match. The CDR3 extends over 15 amino acids. The V gene's germline CDR1 is SGDLS and CDR2 YYNGEE. Written as DNA, the CDR3 is TGTGCCAGCAGCGTAGCGGGAGGGAGCACAGATACGCAGTATTTT. Translation: CASSVAGGSTDTQYF.

The chain is built from TRBV10-3 and TRBJ2-7; possibly TRBD2 for D (5 bases). Germline V gene lookup returns CDR1 ENHRY and CDR2 SYGVKD. The CDR3 sequence is 12 residues long. The V and J ends lost 5 bases and 4 bases respectively, with 9 bases between them. DNA of the CDR3: TGTGCCATCAGTAAGGACTCGTACGAGCAGTACTTC. Protein: CAISKDSYEQYF.

The rearrangement uses TRBV11-2 and TRBJ1-2, with a weak D call TRBD1 (6 bases). V lost 5 bases, J lost 5 bases, and 9 bases lay in between. There are 12 residues in the CDR3. Germline V gene data show CDR1 as SGHAT and CDR2 as FQNNGV. CDR3 amino acids: CASSHGTYGYTF. In DNA, the CDR3 is TGTGCCAGCAGCCACGGGACATATGGCTACACCTTC. Based on the CDR3 plus reference TRBV11-2 and TRBJ1-2, the full variable domain is EAGVAQSPRYKIIEKRQSVAFWCNPISGHATLYWYQQILGQGPKLLIQFQNNGVVDDSQLPKDRFSAERLKGVDSTLKIQPAKLEDSAVYLCASSHGTYGYTFGSGTRLTVV.

The genes are TRBV4-1 and TRBJ2-7; D is possibly TRBD2 (6 bases). Germline V gene sequence: CDR1 MGHRA, CDR2 YSYEKL. Trimming took off 4 bases at V and 2 bases at J, with 12 bases between the two ends. CDR3 size: 14 residues. The CDR3 region has the DNA TGCGCCAGCAGCCCCGGGACTCTAGCCTACGAGCAGTACTTC. This encodes CASSPGTLAYEQYF.

This clone was seen only a few times. V is TRBV6-1 and J is TRBJ1-5; 10 bases align to TRBD1. This CDR3 is 15 amino acids long. Germline values: CDR1 MNHNS, CDR2 SASEGT. The J segment lost 7 bases and the V segment lost 2 bases, leaving 5 bases of the junction unmatched. This CDR3 reads CASSEYLTGGQPQHF. DNA for the CDR3: TGTGCCAGCAGTGAATATTTGACAGGGGGCCAGCCCCAGCATTTT.

The V gene is TRBV2, the J gene TRBJ1-3, with TRBD1 as a possible D gene (6 bases). Germline loops: CDR1 SNHLY, CDR2 FYNNEI. This CDR3 comprises 16 residues. Trimming pared 8 bases from V and 2 bases from J, leaving 19 bases between. This CDR3 is CASLLGGGGPGNTIYF. CDR3 nucleotide sequence: TGTGCCAGCCTTCTTGGGGGAGGGGGTCCTGGAAACACCATATATTTT.

The chain combines TRBV6-1 with TRBJ1-1; the D gene is possibly TRBD1 (6 bases). Between the trimmed V and J ends, which lost 2 bases and 1 base, there was a span of 8 bases. The CDR3 runs 14 residues. Germline CDR1 and CDR2: MNHNS and SASEGT. The CDR3 DNA follows: TGTGCCAGCAGTGAACAGGGGAGGAACACTGAAGCTTTCTTT. Translated: CASSEQGRNTEAFF.